One and the same sample provided the 27 T cell receptor beta chains below, sequenced in a study of CD8 T cell repertoires and HIV-1 epitope variants. These receptors' targets are unknown. Sequencing used immunoSEQ multiplex PCR; TCRdb keeps in-frame clones, though not all of them. The repertoire holds 2,000 to 2,500 clones, with roughly 67% as singletons. Source material: cultured CD8+ T cells derived from PBMCs. The source of these receptors is a male donor with HIV.

The chain employs TRBV7-9 and TRBJ2-7; D might be TRBD2 (5 bases). This CDR3 has 13 amino acids. CDR1 and CDR2 from the germline V gene are SEHNR and FQNEAQ (reference sequence). V lost 3 bases and J lost 3, with 9 bases in between. CDR3 residues: CASSLRELYEQYF. Written as DNA, the CDR3 is TGTGCCAGCAGCTTGAGGGAACTCTACGAGCAGTACTTC.

This chain uses TRBV4-1 with TRBJ2-5, with 7 positions matching TRBD1. After removal of 0 bases from V and 5 bases from J, the junction contained 15 bases not matched to a gene. CDR1 is MGHRA, CDR2 YSYEKL, per germline. The CDR3 is 18 residues long. CDR3 in amino acids: CASSQDQQGTFIGETQYF. CDR3 DNA: TGCGCCAGCAGCCAAGACCAACAGGGGACCTTTATCGGGGAGACCCAGTACTTC.

This chain connects TRBV4-3 to TRBJ2-1, with a tentative D call TRBD1 (6 bases). This CDR3 has 16 amino acids. V lost 0 bases and J lost 0, with 9 bases in between. Germline-derived CDR1 and CDR2 are LGHNA and YSLEER. CDR3 sequence: CASSQDQDSSYNEQFF. The CDR3 DNA reads as TGCGCCAGCAGCCAAGATCAGGACAGCTCCTACAATGAGCAGTTCTTC.

The rearrangement uses TRBV2 and TRBJ2-3; tentatively, D is TRBD2 (5 bases). The CDR3 extends over 15 amino acids. CDR1 and CDR2 from the germline V gene are SNHLY and FYNNEI. V was trimmed by 4 bases and J by 2 bases, leaving 13 bases between them. CDR3: CASSVVGKITDTQYF. The CDR3 DNA follows: TGTGCCAGCAGTGTAGTCGGGAAGATCACAGATACGCAGTATTTT. Full variable domain (rest looked up from reference TRBV2 and TRBJ2-3): EPEVTQTPSHQVTQMGQEVILRCVPISNHLYFYWYRQILGQKVEFLVSFYNNEISEKSEIFDDQFSVERPDGSNFTLKIRSTKLEDSAMYFCASSVVGKITDTQYFGPGTRLTVL.

This clone was recorded a few times. The chain uses TRBV9 and TRBJ2-5; TRBD2 agrees at 10 bases. With 5 bases clipped from V and 5 bases from J, the junction kept 9 bases outside the gene matches. The CDR3 is 15 residues long. Germline lookup yields CDR1 SGDLS and CDR2 YYNGEE. The CDR3 region is CASSRSGGLGETQYF. Here the CDR3 DNA reads TGTGCCAGCAGTCGTAGCGGGGGGCTGGGCGAGACCCAGTACTTC.

This chain joins TRBV4-2 and TRBJ1-1, with TRBD1 matching over 9 bases. V dropped 6 bases and J dropped 6; count of bases not matched to a gene: 11. There are 15 residues in the CDR3. CDR1 and CDR2 (germline): LGHNA, YNFKEQ. The DNA of the CDR3 is TGTGCCAGCAGGGGAACAGGGGGCGCATTCCCTGAAGCTTTCTTT. Translated, it gives CASRGTGGAFPEAFF.

The rearrangement links TRBV18 to TRBJ2-2, with 7 positions matching TRBD1. From germline, CDR1 is KGHSH and CDR2 LQKENI. J lost 2 bases, V lost 2 bases, and 5 bases had no gene match. This CDR3 is 16 amino acids long. As DNA, the CDR3 is TGTGCCAGCTCACCAGATACAGGGGTTAACACCGGGGAGCTGTTTTTT. This gives the protein CASSPDTGVNTGELFF.

CDR3 in amino acids: CASSGWSNPYEQYF. The DNA of the CDR3 is TGTGCCAGCAGCGGTTGGAGTAATCCCTACGAGCAGTACTTC. The chain links TRBV11-2 to TRBJ2-7; D not certain. From germline, CDR1 is SGHAT and CDR2 FQNNGV. The CDR3 has 14 amino acids. Deletions cut 5 bases from V and 2 bases from J, with 13 bases between.

The V call is TRBV14, the J call TRBJ1-1; D is ambiguous. This CDR3 region has 14 residues. Germline V lookup: CDR1 SGHDN, CDR2 FVKESK. Trimming stripped 1 base from V and 4 bases from J, with 10 bases between. The CDR3 DNA sequence: TGTGCCAGCAGCCAAGTTGAAGCGGGCACTGAAGCTTTCTTT. This sequence encodes CASSQVEAGTEAFF.

V gene TRBV5-1 combines with J gene TRBJ2-3; a possible D gene is TRBD2 (6 bases). The CDR3 runs 19 residues. V dropped 1 base and J dropped 2 bases, with 23 bases sitting between them. In germline, CDR1 is SGHRS, CDR2 YFSETQ. DNA for the CDR3: TGCGCCAGCAGCTTGTTACCTTTGGCTAGCGCGAGGGTCACAGATACGCAGTATTTT. Amino acid sequence: CASSLLPLASARVTDTQYF.

The chain links TRBV19 to TRBJ1-1; D ambiguous. The CDR3 is 13 residues long. V dropped 3 bases and J dropped 7 bases, with 12 bases sitting between them. The germline V gene encodes CDR1 LNHDA and CDR2 SQIVND (reference sequence). The CDR3 DNA sequence: TGTGCCAGTAGTATTTTTGGGCAGCTTGAAGCTTTCTTT. Protein product: CASSIFGQLEAFF. Full variable domain (remainder filled in from reference TRBV19 and TRBJ1-1): DGGITQSPKYLFRKEGQNVTLSCEQNLNHDAMYWYRQDPGQGLRLIYYSQIVNDFQKGDIAEGYSVSREKKESFPLTVTSAQKNPTAFYLCASSIFGQLEAFFGQGTRLTVV.

The V gene is TRBV27, the J gene TRBJ2-2, with 7 bases aligning to TRBD1. This CDR3 region has 16 residues. V trimming: 8 bases; J trimming: 1 base; junction bases outside the gene matches: 10. CDR1 and CDR2 from the germline V gene are MNHEY and SMNVEV (reference sequence). The CDR3 nucleotides are TGTGCCAGCCCCAATTCCGGGACAGTGAACACCGGGGAGCTGTTTTTT. Residues: CASPNSGTVNTGELFF.

The chain links TRBV4-3 to TRBJ1-2; D gene uncertain. CDR1 and CDR2 from the germline V gene are LGHNA and YSLEER. This CDR3 spans 15 amino acids. V was clipped by 0 bases and J by 0 bases, with 8 bases between them. The chain's CDR3 is CASSQELGSNYGYTF. CDR3 sequence (DNA): TGCGCCAGCAGCCAAGAGCTCGGATCTAACTATGGCTACACCTTC.

The genes are TRBV27 and TRBJ1-3, with no clear D. The CDR3 runs 15 residues. Germline-derived CDR1 and CDR2 are MNHEY and SMNVEV (reference sequence). V lost 5 bases and J lost 0, with 11 bases in between. CDR3 nucleotide sequence: TGTGCCAGCAGTGCGGACGGATACTCTGGAAACACCATATATTTT. It specifies CASSADGYSGNTIYF.

CDR3 residues: CASSDDYLGNYEQYF. The CDR3 DNA reads TGTGCCAGCAGCGACGACTACCTTGGGAACTACGAGCAGTACTTC. This sequence joins TRBV9 and TRBJ2-7, with D maybe TRBD2 (5 bases). The CDR3 is 15 residues long. Germline V gene data show CDR1 as SGDLS and CDR2 as YYNGEE. Trimming stripped 3 bases from V and 3 bases from J, with 16 bases between.

The chain has TRBV5-1 and TRBJ1-1; D is perhaps TRBD1 (5 bases). The CDR3 contains 14 residues. Germline CDR1 is SGHRS and CDR2 is YFSETQ. Trimming stripped 0 bases from V and 4 bases from J, with 10 bases between. The CDR3 here is CASSLVGRGTEAFF. Written as DNA, the CDR3 is TGCGCCAGCAGCTTGGTTGGAAGGGGCACTGAAGCTTTCTTT.

V gene TRBV30 combines with J gene TRBJ1-4; the match to TRBD1 covers 9 bases. This CDR3 region has 15 residues. With 4 bases clipped from V and 4 bases from J, the junction kept 7 bases outside the gene matches. Looked up from germline, CDR1 is GTSNPN and CDR2 is SVGIG (reference sequence). The CDR3 is CAWTPGQGLNEKLFF. The DNA of the CDR3 is TGTGCCTGGACGCCGGGACAGGGCCTTAATGAAAAACTGTTTTTT.

CDR3 protein: CASSFRGWGTEAFF. The CDR3 bases are TGTGCCAGCAGTTTTCGGGGATGGGGCACTGAAGCTTTCTTT. The chain links TRBV28 to TRBJ1-1; D uncertain. V lost 3 bases, J lost 4 bases, and 12 bases lay in between. Germline V gives CDR1 MDHEN, CDR2 SYDVKM. The CDR3 spans 14 residues.

As DNA, the CDR3 is TGTGCCAGCAGGCCCCCCCTCCAGAACACTGAAGCTTTCTTT. This codes for CASRPPLQNTEAFF. The rearrangement uses TRBV28 and TRBJ1-1; D is unclear. The V and J ends lost 6 bases and 1 base respectively, with 12 bases between them. The CDR3 runs 14 residues. Germline-derived CDR1 and CDR2 are MDHEN and SYDVKM.

This clone was counted only a few times. V usage is TRBV28 and J usage is TRBJ2-7; D assignment may be TRBD1 or TRBD2 (5 bases each). From germline, CDR1 is MDHEN and CDR2 SYDVKM. This CDR3 is built from 14 residues. V lost 3 bases and J lost 5, with 14 bases in between. The CDR3 reads CASSFVSGTDEQYF. The CDR3 DNA is TGTGCCAGCAGTTTCGTATCAGGGACCGACGAGCAGTACTTC.

This clone was counted a single time. The genes are TRBV29-1 and TRBJ1-5, with TRBD1 identical over 9 bases. The germline gives CDR1 SQVTM, CDR2 ANQGSEA. V lost 4 bases, J lost 6 bases, and 7 bases stayed unmatched. This CDR3 has 14 residues. The CDR3 sequence: CSVGDRVYRQPQHF. The CDR3 nucleotides are TGCAGCGTTGGGGACAGGGTTTACCGTCAGCCCCAGCATTTT.

This clone was picked up one time. CDR3 sequence reads: CASSLYGSYEQYF. The CDR3 DNA sequence: TGTGCCAGCAGTTTATACGGCTCCTACGAGCAGTACTTC. The genes are TRBV28 and TRBJ2-7; D not resolved. CDR3 size: 13 residues. In germline, CDR1 is MDHEN, CDR2 SYDVKM. V dropped 1 base and J dropped 0 bases, with 4 bases sitting between them.

J is TRBJ2-1 and V is TRBV6-5, with D hard to call. Germline loops: CDR1 MNHEY, CDR2 SVGAGI. The CDR3 consists of 14 residues. Deletions cut 4 bases from V and 6 bases from J, with 13 bases between. In nucleotides, the CDR3 is TGTGCCAGCAGTTCCCTCGGCAGGTCCAATGAGCAGTTCTTC. It yields the protein CASSSLGRSNEQFF.

The chain has TRBV7-3 and TRBJ2-4; tentatively, D is TRBD1 (7 bases). In germline, CDR1 is SGHTA, CDR2 FQGTGA. V gave up 5 bases and J gave up 6 bases, with 11 bases separating them. This CDR3 is built from 13 residues. In nucleotides, the CDR3 is TGTGCCAGCAGCCCCCAGGGGGGAAACATTCAGTACTTC. Its translation: CASSPQGGNIQYF. Drawing the rest from reference TRBV7-3 and TRBJ2-4, the complete variable domain is GAGVSQTPSNKVTEKGKYVELRCDPISGHTALYWYRQSLGQGPEFLIYFQGTGAADDSGLPNDRFFAVRPEGSVSTLKIQRTERGDSAVYLCASSPQGGNIQYFGAGTRLSVL.

The rearrangement joins TRBV28 to TRBJ1-5; 9 positions agree with TRBD1. The CDR3 is made up of 14 amino acids. Germline assignment: CDR1 MDHEN and CDR2 SYDVKM. Losses at the gene ends were 4 bases for V and 4 bases for J; bases not matched to a gene: 2. The CDR3 is CASSSGTGNQPQHF. The CDR3 DNA reads as TGTGCCAGCAGTTCCGGGACAGGGAATCAGCCCCAGCATTTT.

This chain connects TRBV2 to TRBJ2-7, with D uncertain. Trimming took 2 bases from V and 7 from J, leaving 9 bases between them. CDR3 length: 12 amino acids. Germline CDR1 is SNHLY and CDR2 is FYNNEI. The CDR3, as DNA: TGTGCCAGCAGTGAAAGCGTTAGGGAGCAGTACTTC. It is translated as CASSESVREQYF.

The chain employs TRBV2 and TRBJ2-1, with D maybe TRBD2 (7 bases). Trimming took off 5 bases at V and 6 bases at J, with 23 bases between the two ends. In germline, CDR1 is SNHLY, CDR2 FYNNEI. The CDR3 extends over 17 amino acids. The CDR3 DNA follows: TGTGCCAGCAGTCCGCTTAGCGGAGGGGGGGCGTTCAATGAGCAGTTCTTC. It is translated as CASSPLSGGGAFNEQFF.